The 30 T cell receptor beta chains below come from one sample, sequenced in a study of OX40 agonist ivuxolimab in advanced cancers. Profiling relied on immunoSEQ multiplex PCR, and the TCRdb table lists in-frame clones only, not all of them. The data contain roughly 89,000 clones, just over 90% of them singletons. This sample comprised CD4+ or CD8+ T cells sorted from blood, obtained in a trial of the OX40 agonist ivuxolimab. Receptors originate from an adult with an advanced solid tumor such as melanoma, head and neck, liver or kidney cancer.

The CDR3 DNA reads as TGTGCCAGCAGCGCCGGGGGCAGGGGCCTCACCGAAGCTTTCTTT. It codes for CASSAGGRGLTEAFF. V is TRBV7-3 and J is TRBJ1-1; a possible D gene is TRBD1 (6 bases). Per the germline V gene, CDR1 is SGHTA and CDR2 is FQGTGA. V dropped 5 bases and J dropped 8 bases, with 21 bases sitting between them. This CDR3 is built from 15 residues. Together with reference TRBV7-3 and TRBJ1-1, the CDR3 gives the full variable domain: GAGVSQTPSNKVTEKGKYVELRCDPISGHTALYWYRQSLGQGPEFLIYFQGTGAADDSGLPNDRFFAVRPEGSVSTLKIQRTERGDSAVYLCASSAGGRGLTEAFFGQGTRLTVV.

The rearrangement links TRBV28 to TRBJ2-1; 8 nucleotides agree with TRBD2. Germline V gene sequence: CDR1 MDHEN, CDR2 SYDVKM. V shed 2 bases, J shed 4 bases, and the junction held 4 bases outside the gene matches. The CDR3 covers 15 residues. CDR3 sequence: CASSLSGGAYNEQFF. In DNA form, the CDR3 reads TGTGCCAGCAGTTTAAGCGGGGGAGCTTACAATGAGCAGTTCTTC.

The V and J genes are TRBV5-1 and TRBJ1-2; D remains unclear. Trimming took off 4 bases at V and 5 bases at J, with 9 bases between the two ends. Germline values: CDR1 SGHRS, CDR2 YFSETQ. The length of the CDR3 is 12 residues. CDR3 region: CASSIGRYGYTF. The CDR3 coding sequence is TGCGCCAGCAGCATCGGCCGTTATGGCTACACCTTC.

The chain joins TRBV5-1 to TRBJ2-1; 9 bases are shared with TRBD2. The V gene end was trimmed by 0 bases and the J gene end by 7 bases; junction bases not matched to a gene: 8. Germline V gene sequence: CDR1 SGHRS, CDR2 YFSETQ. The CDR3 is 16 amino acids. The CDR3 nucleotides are TGCGCCAGCAGCTTGGGCGGGACTAGCACTGGTAATGAGCAGTTCTTC. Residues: CASSLGGTSTGNEQFF.

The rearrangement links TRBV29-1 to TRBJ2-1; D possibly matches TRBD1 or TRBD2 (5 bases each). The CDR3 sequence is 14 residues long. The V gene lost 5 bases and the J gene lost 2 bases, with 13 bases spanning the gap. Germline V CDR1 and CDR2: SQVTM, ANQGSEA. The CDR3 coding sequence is TGCAGCGTTCACCGGGACGCAACCTACAATGAGCAGTTCTTC. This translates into CSVHRDATYNEQFF.

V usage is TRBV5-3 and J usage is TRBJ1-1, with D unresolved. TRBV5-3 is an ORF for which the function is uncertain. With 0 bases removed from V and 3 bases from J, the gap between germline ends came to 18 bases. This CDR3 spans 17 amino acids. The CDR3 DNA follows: TGTGCCAGAAGCTTGGCCGGGGAAAATTGTCCGGACACTGAAGCTTTCTTT. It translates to CARSLAGENCPDTEAFF.

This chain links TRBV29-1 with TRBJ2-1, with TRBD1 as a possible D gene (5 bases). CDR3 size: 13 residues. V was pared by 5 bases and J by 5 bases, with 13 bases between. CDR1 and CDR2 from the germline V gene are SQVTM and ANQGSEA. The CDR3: CSVRTNQDNEQFF. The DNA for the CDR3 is TGCAGCGTTAGGACAAATCAAGACAATGAGCAGTTCTTC.

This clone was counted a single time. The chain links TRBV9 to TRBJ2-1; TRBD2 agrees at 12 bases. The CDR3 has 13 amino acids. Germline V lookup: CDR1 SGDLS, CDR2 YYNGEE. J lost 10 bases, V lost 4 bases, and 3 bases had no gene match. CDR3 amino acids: CASSLGLAGEQFF. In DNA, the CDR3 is TGTGCCAGCAGCTTAGGACTAGCGGGAGAGCAGTTCTTC.

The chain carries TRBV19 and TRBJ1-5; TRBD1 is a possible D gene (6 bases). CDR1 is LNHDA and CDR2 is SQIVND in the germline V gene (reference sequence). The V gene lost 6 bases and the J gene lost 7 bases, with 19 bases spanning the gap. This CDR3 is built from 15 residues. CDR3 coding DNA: TGTGCCAGTAGCCTGGACAGCCACATTAGGCAGCCCCAGCATTTT. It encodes CASSLDSHIRQPQHF.

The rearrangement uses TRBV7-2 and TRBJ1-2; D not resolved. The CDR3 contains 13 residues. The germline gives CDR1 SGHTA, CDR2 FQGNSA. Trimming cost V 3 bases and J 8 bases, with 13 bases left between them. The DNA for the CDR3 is TGTGCCAGCAGCTTTCAAAGCCGTCGGGGCTACACCTTC. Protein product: CASSFQSRRGYTF.

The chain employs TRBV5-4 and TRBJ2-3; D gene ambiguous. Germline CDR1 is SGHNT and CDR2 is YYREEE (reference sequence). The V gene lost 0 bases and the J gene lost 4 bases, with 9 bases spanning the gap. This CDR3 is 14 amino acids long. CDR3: CASSLDIGPDTQYF. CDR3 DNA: TGTGCCAGCAGCTTGGATATAGGGCCAGATACGCAGTATTTT.

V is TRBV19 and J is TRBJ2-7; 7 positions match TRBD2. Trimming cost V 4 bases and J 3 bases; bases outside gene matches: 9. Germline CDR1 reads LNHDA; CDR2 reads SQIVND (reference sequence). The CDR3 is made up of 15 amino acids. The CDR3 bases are TGTGCCAGTAGTACCTCGATGGGAGGGGTCTACGAGCAGTACTTC. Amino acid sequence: CASSTSMGGVYEQYF.

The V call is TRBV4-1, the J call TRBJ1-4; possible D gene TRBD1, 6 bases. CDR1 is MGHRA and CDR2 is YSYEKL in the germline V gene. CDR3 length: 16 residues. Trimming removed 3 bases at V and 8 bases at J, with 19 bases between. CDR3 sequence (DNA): TGCGCCAGCAGCCAGGCGACAGGTGGGGCTGGAGAAAAACTGTTTTTT. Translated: CASSQATGGAGEKLFF.

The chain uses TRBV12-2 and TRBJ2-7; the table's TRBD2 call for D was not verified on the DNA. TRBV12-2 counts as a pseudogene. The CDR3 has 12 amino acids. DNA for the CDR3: TGTGCAAGTCGCTTTCGAGGGTACGAGCAGTACTTC. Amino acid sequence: CASRFRGYEQYF.

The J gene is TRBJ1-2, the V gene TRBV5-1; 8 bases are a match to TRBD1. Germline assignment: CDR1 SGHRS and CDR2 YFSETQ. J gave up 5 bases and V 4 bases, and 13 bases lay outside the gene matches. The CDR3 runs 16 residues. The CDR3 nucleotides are TGCGCCAGCAGCAGGGACAGGACGACCCAGGGTTATGGCTACACCTTC. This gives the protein CASSRDRTTQGYGYTF. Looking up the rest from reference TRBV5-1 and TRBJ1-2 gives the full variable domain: KAGVTQTPRYLIKTRGQQVTLSCSPISGHRSVSWYQQTPGQGLQFLFEYFSETQRNKGNFPGRFSGRQFSNSRSEMNVSTLELGDSALYLCASSRDRTTQGYGYTFGSGTRLTVV.

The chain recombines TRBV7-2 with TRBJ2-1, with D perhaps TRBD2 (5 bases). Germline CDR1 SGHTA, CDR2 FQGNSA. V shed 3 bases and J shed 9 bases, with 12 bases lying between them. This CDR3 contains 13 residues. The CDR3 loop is CASSLAGVVEQFF. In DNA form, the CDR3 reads TGTGCCAGCAGCTTGGCCGGGGTGGTTGAGCAGTTCTTC.

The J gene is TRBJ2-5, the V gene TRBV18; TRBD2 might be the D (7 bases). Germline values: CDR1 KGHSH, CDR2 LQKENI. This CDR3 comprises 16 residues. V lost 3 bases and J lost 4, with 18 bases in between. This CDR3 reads CASSPPGTGRGETQYF. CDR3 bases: TGTGCCAGCTCACCCCCCGGCACAGGGAGGGGAGAGACCCAGTACTTC.

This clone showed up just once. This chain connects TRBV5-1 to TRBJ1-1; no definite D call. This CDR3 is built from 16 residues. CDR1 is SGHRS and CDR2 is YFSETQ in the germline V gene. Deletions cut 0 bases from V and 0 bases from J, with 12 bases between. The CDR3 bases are TGCGCCAGCAGCTTGGCCGTGGGGAACATGAACACTGAAGCTTTCTTT. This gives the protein CASSLAVGNMNTEAFF.

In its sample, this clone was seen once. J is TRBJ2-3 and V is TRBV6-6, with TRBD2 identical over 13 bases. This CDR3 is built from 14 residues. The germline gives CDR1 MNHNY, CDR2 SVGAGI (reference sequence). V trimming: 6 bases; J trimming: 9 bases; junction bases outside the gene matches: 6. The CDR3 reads CASRHGTSGETQYF. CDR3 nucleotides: TGTGCCAGCAGACACGGGACTAGCGGGGAAACGCAGTATTTT.

CDR3 sequence reads: CASSRSPHLQRNTEAFF. The CDR3 DNA reads as TGTGCCAGTAGCCGCTCTCCTCATCTCCAGCGGAACACTGAAGCTTTCTTT. This rearrangement joins TRBV19 to TRBJ1-1; the D is unclear. Germline V gene sequence: CDR1 LNHDA, CDR2 SQIVND (reference sequence). This CDR3 has 17 residues. V lost 6 bases and J 1 base, leaving 21 bases between the germline ends.

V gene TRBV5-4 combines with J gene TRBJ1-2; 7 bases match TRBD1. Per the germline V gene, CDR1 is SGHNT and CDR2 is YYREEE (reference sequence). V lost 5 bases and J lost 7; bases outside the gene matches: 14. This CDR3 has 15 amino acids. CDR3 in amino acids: CASSRTGTDVSGYTF. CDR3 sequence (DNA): TGTGCCAGCAGTCGCACCGGGACAGACGTATCTGGCTACACCTTC.

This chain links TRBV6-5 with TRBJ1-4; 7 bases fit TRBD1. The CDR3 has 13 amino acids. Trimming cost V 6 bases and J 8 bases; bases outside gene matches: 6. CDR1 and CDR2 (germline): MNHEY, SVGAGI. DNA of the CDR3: TGTGCCAGCAGCTACGACAGGGCCGAAAAACTGTTTTTT. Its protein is CASSYDRAEKLFF.

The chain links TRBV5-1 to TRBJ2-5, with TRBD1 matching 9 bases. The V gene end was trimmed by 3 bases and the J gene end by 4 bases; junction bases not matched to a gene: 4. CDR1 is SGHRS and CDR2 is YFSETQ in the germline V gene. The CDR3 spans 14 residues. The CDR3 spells CASSSTGGRETQYF. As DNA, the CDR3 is TGCGCCAGCAGCTCAACAGGGGGCAGAGAGACCCAGTACTTC.

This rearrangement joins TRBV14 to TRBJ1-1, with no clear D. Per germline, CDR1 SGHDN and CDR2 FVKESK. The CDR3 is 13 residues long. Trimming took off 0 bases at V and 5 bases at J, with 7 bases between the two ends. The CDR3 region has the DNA TGTGCCAGCAGCCAAGATCGGGAGACTGAAGCTTTCTTT. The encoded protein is CASSQDRETEAFF. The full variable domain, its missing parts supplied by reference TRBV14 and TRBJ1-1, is EAGVTQFPSHSVIEKGQTVTLRCDPISGHDNLYWYRRVMGKEIKFLLHFVKESKQDESGMPNNRFLAERTGGTYSTLKVQPAELEDSGVYFCASSQDRETEAFFGQGTRLTVV.

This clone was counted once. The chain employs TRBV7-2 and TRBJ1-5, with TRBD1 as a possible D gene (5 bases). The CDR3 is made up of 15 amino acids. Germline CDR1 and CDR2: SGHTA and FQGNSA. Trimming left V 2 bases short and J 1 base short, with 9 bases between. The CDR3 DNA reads TGTGCCAGCAGCTTAATGGGACCGAGCAATCAGCCCCAGCATTTT. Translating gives CASSLMGPSNQPQHF.

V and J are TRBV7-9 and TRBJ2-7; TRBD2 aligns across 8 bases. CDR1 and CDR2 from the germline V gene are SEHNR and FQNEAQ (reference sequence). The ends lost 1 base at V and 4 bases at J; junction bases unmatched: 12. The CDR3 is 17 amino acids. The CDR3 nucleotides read TGTGCCAGCAGCTTAGGCTCGTCCGGGACTAGGCGTTACGAGCAGTACTTC. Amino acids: CASSLGSSGTRRYEQYF.

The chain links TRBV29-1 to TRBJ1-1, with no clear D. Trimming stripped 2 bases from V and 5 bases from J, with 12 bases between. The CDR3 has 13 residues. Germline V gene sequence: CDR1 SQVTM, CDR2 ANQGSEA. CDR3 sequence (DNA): TGCAGCGTTGAAAACGGACTCGGAACTGAAGCTTTCTTT. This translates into CSVENGLGTEAFF.

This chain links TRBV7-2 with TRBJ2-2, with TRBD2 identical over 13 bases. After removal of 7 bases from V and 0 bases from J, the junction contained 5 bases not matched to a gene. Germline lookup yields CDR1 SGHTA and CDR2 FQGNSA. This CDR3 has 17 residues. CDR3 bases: TGTGCCAGCAAGCCGGGACTAGCGGGACCGAACACCGGGGAGCTGTTTTTT. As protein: CASKPGLAGPNTGELFF.

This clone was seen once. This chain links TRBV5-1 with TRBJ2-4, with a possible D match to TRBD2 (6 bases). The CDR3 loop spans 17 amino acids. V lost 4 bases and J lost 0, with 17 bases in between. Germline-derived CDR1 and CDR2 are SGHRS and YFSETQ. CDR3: CASSLNSGLRAKNIQYF. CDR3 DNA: TGCGCCAGCAGCCTGAATTCGGGACTCCGAGCCAAAAACATTCAGTACTTC.

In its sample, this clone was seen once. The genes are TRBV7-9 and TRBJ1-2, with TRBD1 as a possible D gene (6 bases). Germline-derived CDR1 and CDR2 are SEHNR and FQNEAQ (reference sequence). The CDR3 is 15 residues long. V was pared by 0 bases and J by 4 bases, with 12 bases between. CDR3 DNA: TGTGCCAGCAGCTTAGCGGGGGGCTCGAGCTATGGCTACACCTTC. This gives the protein CASSLAGGSSYGYTF.